This TCR beta chain was observed in a study of shared clonotypes between healthy human individuals. Donors comprised only Caucasian adults living in Nashville, Tennessee. The table came from immunoSEQ multiplex PCR; TCRdb's copy has only in-frame clones and leaves some out. The profile covers 2.3 million or so clones, with approximately 93% appearing a single time and roughly 0.36% taken by the ten largest. Germline CDR1 is MDHEN and CDR2 is SYDVKM. Trimming cost V 6 bases and J 11 bases, with 13 bases left between them. There are 11 residues in the CDR3. The V gene is TRBV28, the J gene TRBJ2-5; D is tentatively TRBD1 or TRBD2 (5 bases each). This receptor was obtained from a man aged 18 to 29 in good health. Some clones in this sample may be carry-over from other donors' samples. The sample consisted of naive CD4+ T cells from PBMCs. The subset was: CD45RA+ positively selected. The CDR3 DNA reads TGTGCCAGCAGCCCCAGAGGGGTGCAGTACTTC. It encodes CASSPRGVQYF.